This T cell receptor beta chain was sequenced in a study of T cell responses to AZD1222 COVID-19 vaccine. V was shortened by 0 bases and J by 6 bases, with 6 bases between the two germline ends. The CDR3 has 12 residues. This clone was detected only a few times. What it binds is not known. TCRdb keeps only in-frame clones here, not all; method: immunoSEQ multiplex PCR. The sample holds 90,000 to 150,000 clones, approximately 91% seen once. The study, taken as a whole, reports: Only six people who got AZD1222 tested seropositive at baseline. Spike-specific TCR breadth and depth were elevated following two AZD1222 doses.

Sample: peripheral blood, taken on day 0 of AZD1222 vaccination. The chain uses TRBV12-3 or TRBV12-4 and TRBJ2-7, with unresolved D. This TCR derives from an adult in good health. CDR3 coding DNA: TGTGCCAGCAGTTTAGCGCTCTCCGAGCAGTACTTC. This codes for CASSLALSEQYF.